This T cell receptor beta chain appears in the sequencing data of a study of glioma-infiltrating T cells after dendritic cell vaccination (dated by TCRdb to about 2016). Regarding the research as a whole: The cohort included roughly 15 glioblastoma patients drawn from Phase I and II dendritic cell vaccination trials, of whom 9 were newly diagnosed and 6 had recurrent disease. Between the early 2000s and the early 2010s, the patients were given dendritic cell vaccination pulsed with autologous tumor lysate. The vaccine was prepared from monocyte-derived dendritic cells that were cultured for about 7 days with IL-4 and GM-CSF and then pulsed overnight with autologous tumor lysate. Each patient got three intradermal injections of the dendritic cell vaccine, spaced at biweekly intervals, in the arm below the axilla. Deep sequencing of TCR beta CDR3 regions was used to quantify tumor-infiltrating lymphocyte content and compare tumor and blood repertoires in dendritic cell-vaccinated glioblastoma patients. Survival after dendritic cell vaccination was correlated with TCR sequencing metrics, such as TIL content and the overlap between tumor and blood repertoires.

V loses 0 bases of germline sequence and J loses 4 bases, and the interval between the two ends is 13 bases. CDR3 length: 15 amino acids, cysteine to phenylalanine. Left in the record is the CDR3 DNA by itself, 45 bases read in frame from the first base. The germline V gene (reference sequence) sets CDR1 to SGHNT and CDR2 to YYREEE. TCRB CDR3 regions were amplified from approximately 2 ug genomic DNA, or all available DNA if less, using the immunoSEQ assay. Multiplex PCR used 60 forward primers for TCR V beta segments and 13 reverse primers for J beta segments. To estimate the number of reads per starting template, synthetic control templates were added to each sample at limiting dilution. The Illumina HiSeq System generated sequencing reads of 87 bp. As for the original processing: PCR and sequencing errors were removed by a nearest neighbor algorithm that merged closely related sequences. TCR overlap was measured as the percentage of unique tumor TCR beta sequences also present in the same patient's peripheral blood. In TCRdb, the immuneACCESS table is reduced to in-frame sequences with V and J assigned. These tables do not hold every clone; where another copy was compared, an unresolved V gene accounts for under half, and the others remain unexplained. V and J calls plus clone size are reproduced from that table; the DNA served to infer D and trimming. This sample is represented by approximately 92,000 clones; 65% to 85% of them were singletons. About 5.7% of the sample comes from the top ten.

Worth noting for this clone: It lacks a known antigen. Qualities for individual bases were not recorded, and no much larger clone is one base off.

The time point label, as the study defines it: after dendritic cell vaccination, including at tumor progression/relapse. To be selected, patients needed enough residual fresh-frozen tumor tissue and more than two years of available survival data. None of the glioblastoma patients carried an isocitrate dehydrogenase mutation, although molecular status otherwise varied. PBMC were collected before vaccination, two weeks after the third vaccination, and at tumor progression when it occurred. Genomic DNA was extracted with the Qiagen DNeasy Blood extraction Kit. What the research found in general, with its limitations: The cohort was small and heterogeneous, with few patients having full blood and tumor sets and even fewer initial-recurrent tumor pairs. No direct relationship between TCR clonality and survival was found, suggesting a diverse polyclonal response may matter. After dendritic cell vaccination, a higher estimated pretreatment TIL content predicted longer time to progression and longer overall survival. The three-group TCR overlap response model was described as speculative and requiring prospective validation.

The TCR originated in a human donor with glioblastoma. The material sequenced was blood, taken after dendritic cell vaccination. The chain was built from TRBV5-4 and TRBJ1-2; the D gene is unclear. The CDR3 loop reads CASSLEGALLYGYTF. The sequenced DNA: TGTGCCAGCAGCTTGGAAGGAGCTCTCCTCTATGGCTACACCTTC.